What follows is one TCR beta chain and its context. Its antigen is as yet unknown. The V gene lost 1 base and the J gene lost 4 bases, with 10 bases spanning the gap. Germline V gene lookup returns CDR1 SEHNR and CDR2 FQNEAQ (reference sequence). This CDR3 is built from 14 residues. The sample originates from a study of beta chain features in type 1 diabetes. Investigators reverse transcribed all isolated RNA, so they sequenced expressed TCRB transcripts. Only in-frame clones appear in the TCRdb table, and some are missing; sequencing was by immunoSEQ multiplex PCR. The table shows about 250,000 clones, with roughly a tenth occurring only once. Overall study results and limits: Using cDNA template may skew counts toward highly expressing activated cells. In all four CD4+ subsets, TCRB CDR3 length was significantly, moderately reduced in type 1 diabetes.

This receptor was identified in a man aged 30-40 years with type 1 diabetes. Sequencing input: naive CD4+ T cells from blood. The V call is TRBV7-9, the J call TRBJ1-2; D ambiguous. Here the CDR3 DNA reads TGTGCCAGCAGCTTAGGCCAGGAAGGCTATGGCTACACCTTC. Its protein is CASSLGQEGYGYTF.